The T cell receptor (beta chain) described here comes from a study of blood T cell repertoires in COVID-19. At the level of the study: The origin of the acute and convalescent COVID-19 samples was the United States, Italy and Spain. T cells, B-cell-depleted T cells, or PBMCs provided the cDNA or gDNA that served as material.

The V gene's germline CDR1 is SNHLY and CDR2 FYNNEI. Between the trimmed V and J ends, which lost 4 bases and 4 bases, there was a span of 6 bases. CDR3 length: 12 amino acids. Clones were read by immunoSEQ multiplex PCR, and TCRdb kept only the in-frame ones, dropping some. The table records 100,000 or so clones, roughly 84% of them present only once. The receptor's source is a man aged 65 to 79 with active or convalescent COVID-19. Material for sequencing was peripheral blood. The chain has TRBV2 and TRBJ2-3, with D maybe TRBD1 (6 bases). CDR3 nucleotides: TGTGCCAGCAGTGGGACAGCAGATACGCAGTATTTT. This encodes CASSGTADTQYF.